This entry is about one T cell receptor (beta chain). Other DNA sequences in this sample translate to the same CDR3. These data originate in a study of shared clonotypes between healthy human individuals. Study details: In total, the donors were two women and a few men aged 18 to 49.

This CDR3 contains 13 residues. Germline V lookup: CDR1 SGDLS, CDR2 YYNGEE. V lost 0 bases to trimming and J lost 4 bases, with 8 bases between them. Source study methods: ImmunoSEQ gave junction-only sequences without quality scores, so filtering differed. The assay was immunoSEQ multiplex PCR, and TCRdb's table has in-frame clones only and misses some. V and J calls and clone size follow that table, whereas D and trimming were derived from the DNA. The table lists about 2,100,000 clones, about 92% of them singletons, with about 1.8% in the top ten. CD45RO negativity and positive selection for CCR7 defined naive CD8 cells, a population that excluded terminally differentiated effector memory CD45RA+ cells.

This receptor was taken from a man aged 18 to 30 in good health. Some clones in this sample may be carry-over from other donors' samples. Sequencing used naive CD8+ T cells from PBMCs. This rearrangement joins TRBV9 to TRBJ2-7; perhaps TRBD1 as D (6 bases). The CDR3 DNA reads TGTGCCAGCAGCGTAGGAGACAGGTACGAGCAGTACTTC. Amino acid sequence: CASSVGDRYEQYF.